The rows below give T cell receptor beta chains drawn from one sample of a study of memory CD4+ T cells and cytomegalovirus serostatus. Sequencing used immunoSEQ multiplex PCR; TCRdb keeps in-frame clones, though not all of them. The table lists some 25,000 clones, approximately 75% of them singletons. Sequencing used memory CD4+ T cells from blood. Receptors were obtained from an adult in good health and CMV-seronegative. Both conserved end residues are part of each CDR3. D genes are given only for firm matches. Clone size is stated in some rows and not others, as once, few, many or a class when expanded.

J gene: TRBJ1-5; V gene: TRBV6-6; clone size: NA; D gene: NA; CDR3 protein: CASSTGSQPQHF; CDR3 DNA: TGTGCCAGCAGCACAGGGTCCCAGCCCCAGCATTTT
J gene: TRBJ1-2; V gene: TRBV19; clone size: few; D gene: TRBD1; CDR3 protein: CASSTPTGENYGYTF; CDR3 DNA: TGTGCCAGTAGTACCCCAACAGGGGAGAACTATGGCTACACCTTC
J gene: TRBJ2-7; V gene: TRBV6-5; clone size: NA; D gene: TRBD1; CDR3 protein: CASSSLQGGDEQYF; CDR3 DNA: TGTGCCAGCAGTTCATTACAGGGGGGAGACGAGCAGTACTTC
J gene: TRBJ2-6; V gene: TRBV6-5; clone size: NA; D gene: TRBD2; CDR3 protein: CATQRGPGANVLTF; CDR3 DNA: TGTGCCACCCAGCGGGGGCCTGGGGCCAACGTCCTGACTTTC
J gene: TRBJ2-5; V gene: TRBV11-2; clone size: NA; D gene: TRBD2; CDR3 protein: CASSPGLAGRRETQYF; CDR3 DNA: TGTGCCAGCAGCCCGGGACTAGCGGGACGCCGAGAGACCCAGTACTTC
J gene: TRBJ2-3; V gene: TRBV2; clone size: NA; D gene: NA; CDR3 protein: CASSEINRVLDTQYF; CDR3 DNA: TGTGCCAGCAGCGAAATCAACAGGGTACTTGATACGCAGTATTTT
J gene: TRBJ2-7; V gene: TRBV6-5; clone size: NA; D gene: NA; CDR3 protein: CASSYDRREQYF; CDR3 DNA: TGTGCCAGCAGTTACGACAGACGCGAGCAGTACTTC
J gene: TRBJ1-5; V gene: TRBV4-3; clone size: NA; D gene: NA; CDR3 protein: CASSQMWGTNKEAQHF; CDR3 DNA: TGCGCCAGCAGCCAAATGTGGGGGACGAATAAGGAGGCCCAGCATTTT
J gene: TRBJ1-1; V gene: TRBV29-1; clone size: NA; D gene: TRBD1; CDR3 protein: CSGKDGTGDTEAFF; CDR3 DNA: TGCAGCGGCAAAGACGGGACAGGGGACACTGAAGCTTTCTTT
J gene: TRBJ2-7; V gene: TRBV29-1; clone size: once; D gene: NA; CDR3 protein: CSVEVAGAEQYF; CDR3 DNA: TGCAGCGTTGAAGTGGCAGGGGCCGAGCAGTACTTC
J gene: TRBJ2-7; V gene: TRBV13; clone size: NA; D gene: NA; CDR3 protein: CASSFGVSGGTSSYEQYF; CDR3 DNA: TGTGCCAGCAGCTTTGGGGTTTCTGGTGGGACATCCTCCTACGAGCAGTACTTC
J gene: TRBJ2-2; V gene: TRBV6-4; clone size: few; D gene: NA; CDR3 protein: CASSEGLNTGELFF; CDR3 DNA: TGTGCCAGCAGTGAAGGACTTAACACCGGGGAGCTGTTTTTT
J gene: TRBJ2-1; V gene: TRBV5-4; clone size: NA; D gene: TRBD2; CDR3 protein: CASSLSRTSGSYNEQFF; CDR3 DNA: TGTGCCAGCAGCTTGAGTAGGACTAGCGGCTCCTACAATGAGCAGTTCTTC
J gene: TRBJ2-7; V gene: TRBV5-5; clone size: NA; D gene: TRBD1; CDR3 protein: CASEGTGSYEQYF; CDR3 DNA: TGTGCCAGCGAGGGGACAGGGTCCTACGAGCAGTACTTC
J gene: TRBJ1-1; V gene: TRBV11-2; clone size: NA; D gene: NA; CDR3 protein: CASSFVRVNTEAFF; CDR3 DNA: TGTGCCAGCAGCTTTGTTAGGGTCAACACTGAAGCTTTCTTT
J gene: TRBJ2-2; V gene: TRBV10-3; clone size: NA; D gene: NA; CDR3 protein: CAISGVNAGELFF; CDR3 DNA: TGTGCCATCAGTGGGGTTAACGCCGGGGAGCTGTTTTTT
J gene: TRBJ2-5; V gene: TRBV5-1; clone size: NA; D gene: NA; CDR3 protein: CASSLAETQYF; CDR3 DNA: TGCGCCAGCAGCTTGGCCGAGACCCAGTACTTC
J gene: TRBJ1-1; V gene: TRBV28; clone size: NA; D gene: TRBD1; CDR3 protein: CASSGPGTGLKAEAFF; CDR3 DNA: TGTGCCAGCAGTGGTCCCGGGACAGGGTTGAAGGCTGAAGCTTTCTTT
J gene: TRBJ2-5; V gene: TRBV19; clone size: NA; D gene: TRBD1; CDR3 protein: CASSQGDQETQYF; CDR3 DNA: TGTGCCAGTTCGCAGGGGGACCAAGAGACCCAGTACTTC
J gene: TRBJ1-3; V gene: TRBV6-5; clone size: medium-sized; D gene: NA; CDR3 protein: CASSKTVSGNTIYF; CDR3 DNA: TGTGCCAGCAGTAAGACAGTCTCTGGAAACACCATATATTTT
J gene: TRBJ2-7; V gene: TRBV7-2; clone size: NA; D gene: NA; CDR3 protein: CASSLDAYEQYF; CDR3 DNA: TGTGCCAGCAGCTTAGATGCCTACGAGCAGTACTTC
J gene: TRBJ1-5; V gene: TRBV4-1; clone size: NA; D gene: TRBD1; CDR3 protein: CASSPQGVEVQPQHF; CDR3 DNA: TGCGCCAGCAGCCCCCAGGGGGTCGAAGTTCAGCCCCAGCATTTT
J gene: TRBJ2-5; V gene: TRBV6-5; clone size: NA; D gene: TRBD2; CDR3 protein: CASSRTSGLGTQYF; CDR3 DNA: TGTGCCAGCAGCCGGACTAGCGGTTTAGGGACCCAGTACTTC
J gene: TRBJ1-2; V gene: TRBV7-2; clone size: NA; D gene: TRBD1; CDR3 protein: CASSRRLQGAYTF; CDR3 DNA: TGTGCCAGCAGTCGTCGGTTACAGGGGGCCTACACCTTC
J gene: TRBJ1-2; V gene: TRBV20-1; clone size: NA; D gene: TRBD1; CDR3 protein: CSALTGDGYTF; CDR3 DNA: TGCAGTGCTTTAACAGGGGACGGCTACACCTTC
J gene: TRBJ2-7; V gene: TRBV7-8; clone size: NA; D gene: NA; CDR3 protein: CASSLVIGGLEVGEQYF; CDR3 DNA: TGTGCCAGCAGCTTAGTAATAGGGGGGCTTGAAGTCGGCGAGCAGTACTTC
J gene: TRBJ1-5; V gene: TRBV7-9; clone size: NA; D gene: TRBD1; CDR3 protein: CASSPFTGDQPQHF; CDR3 DNA: TGTGCCAGCAGCCCATTCACAGGGGATCAGCCCCAGCATTTT
J gene: TRBJ2-5; V gene: TRBV7-9; clone size: NA; D gene: TRBD1; CDR3 protein: CASSPGQGYQETQYF; CDR3 DNA: TGTGCCAGCAGCCCCGGACAGGGGTACCAAGAGACCCAGTACTTC
J gene: TRBJ1-3; V gene: TRBV13; clone size: NA; D gene: NA; CDR3 protein: CASSLTASGNTIYF; CDR3 DNA: TGTGCCAGCAGCTTGACAGCTTCTGGAAACACCATATATTTT
J gene: TRBJ1-2; V gene: TRBV21-1; clone size: NA; D gene: NA; CDR3 protein: CASSKVGQGIYGYTF; CDR3 DNA: NA
J gene: TRBJ2-7; V gene: TRBV6-1; clone size: few; D gene: NA; CDR3 protein: CASRDTSFPSYEQYF; CDR3 DNA: TGTGCCAGCAGAGACACGTCCTTCCCCTCCTACGAGCAGTACTTC
J gene: TRBJ2-7; V gene: TRBV6-5; clone size: NA; D gene: TRBD1; CDR3 protein: CASSYSPRGSYEQYF; CDR3 DNA: TGTGCCAGCAGTTACTCCCCCAGGGGGTCCTACGAGCAGTACTTC
J gene: TRBJ2-7; V gene: TRBV2; clone size: few; D gene: TRBD1; CDR3 protein: CASRSQGAGYEQYF; CDR3 DNA: TGTGCCAGCAGATCCCAGGGGGCTGGGTACGAGCAGTACTTC
J gene: TRBJ2-3; V gene: TRBV11-3; clone size: NA; D gene: NA; CDR3 protein: CASSLAPGTDTQYF; CDR3 DNA: TGTGCCAGCAGCTTAGCGCCGGGAACGGATACGCAGTATTTT